The 15 T cell receptor beta chains below come from one sample, sequenced in a study of blood T cells in healthy people across ages (dated by TCRdb to between 2014 and 2017). The library was obtained by 5' RACE. Instrument on record: Illumina HiSeq 2500. A second PCR of roughly 6 to 11 cycles was run with a J-beta primer mix and a sample-barcoded 5' primer. TCRdb handled the public reads itself, with Q25 trimming in fastp and clone calling in MiXCR, and kept productive beta chains. Each CDR3 protein appears once, grouped with its most common genes and DNA. Present in this sample are over 1,500,000 distinct CDR3 sequences, less than 50% of which were seen just once. The top ten hold approximately 2.1% of the sample. Sequencing used blood. The receptors were gathered from a woman in her forties in good health.

This clonotype was counted a single time. This chain links TRBV5-1 with TRBJ2-5, with 7 bases identical to TRBD1. V shed 7 bases and J 5 bases; nucleotides not matched to a gene: 14. Germline lookup yields CDR1 SGHRS and CDR2 YFSETQ. The CDR3 totals 15 residues. CDR3 coding DNA: TGCGCCAGCGGATCCGGGACAGTGGGGGTTGAGACCCAGTACTTC. Protein: CASGSGTVGVETQYF. Full variable domain (rest looked up from reference TRBV5-1 and TRBJ2-5): KAGVTQTPRYLIKTRGQQVTLSCSPISGHRSVSWYQQTPGQGLQFLFEYFSETQRNKGNFPGRFSGRQFSNSRSEMNVSTLELGDSALYLCASGSGTVGVETQYFGPGTRLLVL.

This clonotype was seen more than once but under ten times. The V and J genes are TRBV20-1 and TRBJ2-7; D uncertain. Trimming took 5 bases from V and 2 from J, leaving 10 bases between them. CDR3 length: 12 residues. Germline loops: CDR1 DFQATT, CDR2 SNEGSKA (reference sequence). The CDR3: CSARQITYEQYF. CDR3 DNA sequence: TGCAGTGCTCGCCAGATTACCTACGAGCAGTACTTC.

The chain uses TRBV12-3 or TRBV12-4 and TRBJ1-2, with a weak D call TRBD1 (6 bases). Trimming removed 10 bases at V and 5 bases at J, with 17 bases between. This CDR3 is built from 13 residues. CDR3 loop: CATRGGGGYGYTF. DNA of the CDR3: TGTGCCACCCGGGGAGGGGGAGGTTATGGCTACACCTTC.

This clonotype was seen ten or more times. The V call is TRBV20-1, the J call TRBJ2-5, with D possibly TRBD1 on 6 matching bases. Germline CDR1 reads DFQATT; CDR2 reads SNEGSKA (reference sequence). This CDR3 region has 12 residues. V lost 7 bases and J lost 2, with 11 bases in between. The CDR3 coding sequence is TGCAGTGTAGGACAGCCTCAAGAGACCCAGTACTTC. It yields the protein CSVGQPQETQYF.

This clonotype has only a few counts. The rearrangement links TRBV20-1 to TRBJ2-3; 9 bases match TRBD2. This CDR3 is built from 14 residues. Germline V gene lookup returns CDR1 DFQATT and CDR2 SNEGSKA (reference sequence). V trimming: 6 bases; J trimming: 2 bases; junction bases outside the gene matches: 6. In DNA form, the CDR3 reads TGCAGTGCCCCTAGCGGGGCCCTCACAGATACGCAGTATTTT. Translation gives CSAPSGALTDTQYF.

The sample holds a few counts of this clonotype. The J gene is TRBJ1-2, the V gene TRBV20-1, with D maybe TRBD1 (5 bases). CDR1 and CDR2 (germline): DFQATT, SNEGSKA (reference sequence). V lost 3 bases, J lost 3 bases, and 11 bases lay in between. This CDR3 comprises 13 residues. The CDR3: CSARSQGDYGYTF. The CDR3 region has the DNA TGCAGTGCTAGGTCCCAGGGAGACTATGGCTACACCTTC.

J is TRBJ1-4 and V is TRBV4-2; 7 nucleotides match TRBD1. The CDR3 is 18 residues long. Germline trimming cut 0 bases from V and 3 bases from J; bases unmatched to any gene: 10. The germline gives CDR1 LGHNA, CDR2 YNFKEQ. In DNA, the CDR3 is TGTGCCAGCAGCCAAGATTCGGCAGGGGGGAGTGCTAATGAAAAACTGTTTTTT. This encodes CASSQDSAGGSANEKLFF.

This clonotype occurred a few times. This chain joins TRBV6-6 and TRBJ2-3; D is ambiguous. This CDR3 contains 12 residues. Trimming pared 2 bases from V and 5 bases from J, leaving 5 bases between. Germline V gives CDR1 MNHNY, CDR2 SVGAGI (reference sequence). CDR3 coding DNA: TGTGCCAGCAGTTACGTGGTAGATACGCAGTATTTT. Its translation is CASSYVVDTQYF.

This chain connects TRBV6-5 to TRBJ1-5; D may be TRBD1 (6 bases). The CDR3 covers 16 residues. Trimming removed 6 bases from V and 1 base from J, with 16 bases in between. CDR1 and CDR2 from the germline V gene are MNHEY and SVGAGI. DNA of the CDR3: TGTGCCAGCAGGGGGACTGCCAGGGGAAGCAATCAGCCCCAGCATTTT. This gives the protein CASRGTARGSNQPQHF.

This clonotype was seen a few times. This rearrangement joins TRBV6-5 to TRBJ2-6; TRBD2 matches at 8 bases. The CDR3 has 19 residues. Germline values: CDR1 MNHEY, CDR2 SVGAGI. The V and J ends lost 2 bases and 0 bases, in that order; junction bases with no gene match: 9. CDR3: CASSYVGVAGLSGANVLTF. The CDR3 DNA reads TGTGCCAGCAGTTACGTAGGGGTAGCGGGGCTCTCTGGGGCCAACGTCCTGACTTTC.

The chain recombines TRBV7-2 with TRBJ2-4; D is tentatively TRBD1 or TRBD2 (7 bases each). Trimming removed 11 bases from V and 7 bases from J, with 21 bases in between. Germline V CDR1 and CDR2: SGHTA, FQGNSA. This CDR3 is built from 14 residues. In DNA, the CDR3 is TGTGCCTCCCGCAGGGGGGGGGCAGGGAACATTCAGTACTTC. Encoded protein: CASRRGGAGNIQYF.

This sequence joins TRBV27 and TRBJ2-1; D is undetermined. The CDR3 totals 14 residues. The V end was cut by 4 bases, the J end by 4 bases, with 11 bases between. Germline V gene lookup returns CDR1 MNHEY and CDR2 SMNVEV (reference sequence). The CDR3, as DNA: TGTGCCAGCAGTTCCCAGTTGAAATACAATGAGCAGTTCTTC. Amino acid sequence: CASSSQLKYNEQFF.

The CDR3 sequence: CASSLEDRESYSTDTQYF. For the CDR3, the DNA is TGTGCCAGCAGCTTAGAGGACAGGGAAAGCTATAGCACAGATACGCAGTATTTT. J is TRBJ2-3 and V is TRBV7-8; 8 bases line up with TRBD1. Trimming took 1 base from V and 0 from J; bases not matched to a gene: 9. Per the germline V gene, CDR1 is SGHVS and CDR2 is FQNEAQ. This CDR3 has 18 amino acids.

This sequence joins TRBV4-2 and TRBJ1-2; D remains unclear. Germline values: CDR1 LGHNA, CDR2 YNFKEQ. Trimming took 0 bases from V and 3 from J, leaving 17 bases between them. The CDR3 runs 17 residues. The CDR3 spells CASSQELSSYWYYGYTF. The CDR3 DNA reads as TGTGCCAGCAGCCAAGAGCTTTCCTCATATTGGTACTATGGCTACACCTTC.

This sequence joins TRBV7-2 and TRBJ2-5; D is perhaps TRBD2 (5 bases). CDR3 length: 18 amino acids. Germline V CDR1 and CDR2: SGHTA, FQGNSA. V lost 7 bases to trimming and J lost 2 bases, with 26 bases between them. The CDR3: CASNSGWASLVGQETQYF. CDR3 DNA sequence: TGTGCCAGCAACTCGGGATGGGCTAGCTTGGTGGGGCAAGAGACCCAGTACTTC.